This entry lists 14 T cell receptor beta chains sequenced from one sample in a study of T-cell reconstitution after alpha-beta-depleted transplantation in children. The TCRbeta library incorporated unique molecular identifiers. Each CDR3 protein gets one entry after TCRdb re-called the PCR reads with MiXCR. The repertoire holds approximately 270,000 distinct CDR3 sequences, with over 8% as singletons. Sequenced material: PBMCs from the stem cell graft donor, taken from the stem cell graft. The receptor source for this set is a human donor who donated a stem cell graft to a child with SCID.

This clonotype has only a few counts. This chain uses TRBV20-1 with TRBJ1-2; TRBD1 aligns across 9 bases. Germline loops: CDR1 DFQATT, CDR2 SNEGSKA (reference sequence). The CDR3 covers 13 residues. The junction had 5 bases not matched to a gene; V was cut back by 4 bases and J by 5 bases. DNA of the CDR3: TGCAGTGCTACCGGGACAGGGAAATATGGCTACACCTTC. This codes for CSATGTGKYGYTF.

This clonotype has just one count. V is TRBV5-1 and J is TRBJ1-3, with 8 bases fitting TRBD1. The V segment lost 5 bases and the J segment 1 base; nucleotides outside the gene matches: 8. This CDR3 comprises 16 residues. The germline V gene encodes CDR1 SGHRS and CDR2 YFSETQ. CDR3 DNA sequence: TGCGCCAGCAGTCCCGGACAGGGAGGGTCTGGAAACACCATATATTTT. The encoded protein is CASSPGQGGSGNTIYF.

This clonotype appeared a few times. V and J are TRBV15 and TRBJ2-3; the match to TRBD2 covers 10 bases. CDR1 LNHNV and CDR2 YYDKDF come from the germline V gene (reference sequence). The CDR3 spans 19 residues. Losses at the gene ends were 0 bases for V and 4 bases for J; bases not matched to a gene: 13. The CDR3 loop is CATSRDGSGGVKYSDTQYF. The CDR3 DNA sequence: TGTGCCACCAGCAGAGATGGGAGCGGGGGGGTCAAGTATTCAGATACGCAGTATTTT. The full variable domain, its missing parts supplied by reference TRBV15 and TRBJ2-3, is DAMVIQNPRYQVTQFGKPVTLSCSQTLNHNVMYWYQQKSSQAPKLLFHYYDKDFNNEADTPDNFQSRRPNTSFCFLDIRSPGLGDTAMYLCATSRDGSGGVKYSDTQYFGPGTRLTVL.

This clonotype was seen at least ten times. The rearrangement links TRBV6-5 to TRBJ1-5; 7 bases line up with TRBD1. The CDR3 is 14 amino acids. V trimming: 4 bases; J trimming: 4 bases; junction bases outside the gene matches: 4. CDR1 and CDR2 (germline): MNHEY, SVGAGI. CDR3 sequence reads: CASSSGQINQPQHF. CDR3 DNA sequence: TGTGCCAGCAGTTCGGGACAGATAAATCAGCCCCAGCATTTT.

This clonotype was detected only a few times. This rearrangement joins TRBV24-1 to TRBJ2-7, with no clear D. V was shortened by 6 bases and J by 3 bases, with 5 bases between the two germline ends. CDR1 KGHDR and CDR2 SFDVKD come from the germline V gene. CDR3 length: 11 amino acids. This CDR3 is CATSPGYEQYF. Here the CDR3 DNA reads TGTGCCACCAGTCCGGGCTACGAGCAGTACTTC.

The CDR3 here is CASSSDLYNEQFF. In DNA form, the CDR3 reads TGTGCCAGCAGTTCGGATCTCTACAATGAGCAGTTCTTC. The chain is built from TRBV27 and TRBJ2-1; D is undetermined. The CDR3 is made up of 13 amino acids. V was clipped by 4 bases and J by 3 bases, with 7 bases between them. The germline CDR1 and CDR2 sequences are MNHEY and SMNVEV (reference sequence).

This clonotype was observed a handful of times. The V call is TRBV10-3, the J call TRBJ1-1, with D uncertain. The germline CDR1 and CDR2 sequences are ENHRY and SYGVKD. The CDR3 has 15 amino acids. V shed 0 bases and J shed 0 bases, with 8 bases lying between them. CDR3 bases: TGTGCCATCAGTGAGTCGGCGTTAATGAACACTGAAGCTTTCTTT. Its protein is CAISESALMNTEAFF.

Only a few counts were recorded for this clonotype. V gene TRBV20-1 combines with J gene TRBJ2-2; 8 bases line up with TRBD1. Germline V gives CDR1 DFQATT, CDR2 SNEGSKA (reference sequence). V trimming: 2 bases; J trimming: 4 bases; junction bases outside the gene matches: 6. The CDR3 spans 15 residues. CDR3 residues: CSARTQGALTGELFF. The CDR3 nucleotides read TGCAGTGCTAGAACCCAGGGGGCTCTCACCGGGGAGCTGTTTTTT.

The chain is built from TRBV20-1 and TRBJ2-6; no clear D. Germline-derived CDR1 and CDR2 are DFQATT and SNEGSKA (reference sequence). V was clipped by 3 bases and J by 4 bases, with 7 bases between them. The CDR3 has 13 residues. This CDR3 is CSARGGGANVLTF. CDR3 sequence (DNA): TGCAGTGCTAGGGGTGGCGGGGCCAACGTCCTGACTTTC.

This clonotype was seen repeatedly, ten times or more. The rearrangement uses TRBV9 and TRBJ2-5, with D maybe TRBD2 (5 bases). The CDR3 runs 14 residues. V lost 2 bases and J lost 2, with 10 bases in between. The V gene's germline CDR1 is SGDLS and CDR2 YYNGEE. The CDR3 here is CASSVGGIQETQYF. CDR3 DNA: TGTGCCAGCAGCGTTGGAGGCATACAAGAGACCCAGTACTTC.

This clonotype was picked up many times. The chain joins TRBV5-1 to TRBJ2-2; 8 nucleotides agree with TRBD1. Germline-derived CDR1 and CDR2 are SGHRS and YFSETQ. The CDR3 has 15 amino acids. V shed 2 bases, J shed 1 base, and the junction held 1 base outside the gene matches. This CDR3 is CASSFGTGNTGELFF. The CDR3 nucleotides read TGCGCCAGCAGCTTTGGGACAGGGAACACCGGGGAGCTGTTTTTT.

This clonotype was detected only a few times. The chain links TRBV27 to TRBJ1-4; 8 positions match TRBD1. CDR3 size: 13 residues. V shed 3 bases and J 15 bases; nucleotides not matched to a gene: 9. Germline-derived CDR1 and CDR2 are MNHEY and SMNVEV (reference sequence). The CDR3 DNA reads TGTGCCAGCAGTTTCTCAGGGGGCGACGATATGTTTTTT. It translates to CASSFSGGDDMFF. Variable domain in full (rest from reference TRBV27 and TRBJ1-4): EAQVTQNPRYLITVTGKKLTVTCSQNMNHEYMSWYRQDPGLGLRQIYYSMNVEVTDKGDVPEGYKVSRKEKRNFPLILESPSPNQTSLYFCASSFSGGDDMFFGSGTQLSVL.

This clonotype was recorded a few times. CDR3 protein: CSARPGRGDNQPQHF. CDR3 DNA sequence: TGCAGTGCTAGGCCTGGACGGGGGGACAATCAGCCCCAGCATTTT. V and J are TRBV20-1 and TRBJ1-5, with D maybe TRBD1 (5 bases). V was cut by 3 bases and J by 3 bases, with 15 bases left in between. The CDR3 contains 15 residues. Germline-derived CDR1 and CDR2 are DFQATT and SNEGSKA (reference sequence).

This clonotype was counted only a few times. V usage is TRBV10-3 and J usage is TRBJ2-7, with TRBD1 identical over 7 bases. The CDR3 consists of 13 residues. Germline V gene data show CDR1 as ENHRY and CDR2 as SYGVKD. The trim removed 7 bases at V and 7 bases at J, leaving 10 bases unmatched. CDR3 loop: CAITPKGAGEQYF. The CDR3 coding sequence is TGTGCCATCACCCCGAAGGGGGCTGGTGAGCAGTACTTC.